The 21 T cell receptor beta chains presented below share a single source sample, sequenced in a study of shared T cell receptors in the human thymus. Sequencing used immunoSEQ multiplex PCR; TCRdb keeps in-frame clones, though not all of them. The sample lists 700,000 or so clones, roughly 85% occurring once. This sample was shared with a second study, whose subject was human thymus T cells.

What was sequenced was thymocytes. The receptors were sampled from a girl younger than two with a congenital heart defect.

The rearrangement uses TRBV11-2 and TRBJ1-1, with unresolved D. CDR1 is SGHAT and CDR2 is FQNNGV in the germline V gene. Trimming removed 5 bases from V and 0 bases from J, with 13 bases in between. The CDR3 length is 15 residues. CDR3: CASSLCSTMNTEAFF. The DNA for the CDR3 is TGTGCCAGCAGCCTCTGTAGTACGATGAACACTGAAGCTTTCTTT.

The chain combines TRBV4-3 with TRBJ2-7, with TRBD2 identical over 8 bases. This CDR3 spans 16 amino acids. Germline lookup yields CDR1 LGHNA and CDR2 YSLEER. V was pared by 4 bases and J by 1 base, with 9 bases of the junction left unmatched. The CDR3 DNA sequence: TGCGCCAGCAGCCGCCGGGAGGGCCACGATTCCTACGAGCAGTACTTC. This codes for CASSRREGHDSYEQYF.

This clone was found once. This sequence joins TRBV5-4 and TRBJ2-7; TRBD1 matches 8 bases. This CDR3 comprises 17 residues. The germline V gene encodes CDR1 SGHNT and CDR2 YYREEE (reference sequence). With V trimmed by 0 bases and J by 5 bases, 13 bases remained unmatched. The CDR3 region is CASSLAGQGDSLHEQYF. The DNA for the CDR3 is TGTGCCAGCAGCTTGGCCGGACAGGGCGATAGTCTCCACGAGCAGTACTTC.

The gene calls are TRBV14 and TRBJ1-2; 10 bases are shared with TRBD1. The CDR3 covers 13 residues. Germline CDR1 SGHDN, CDR2 FVKESK. With V trimmed by 4 bases and J by 8 bases, 4 bases remained unmatched. Here the CDR3 DNA reads TGTGCCAGCAGCCCGGGGACAGGGGAGGGCTACACCTTC. It encodes CASSPGTGEGYTF.

The rearrangement joins TRBV27 to TRBJ1-1; the D gene is possibly TRBD1 (5 bases). CDR1 and CDR2 from the germline V gene are MNHEY and SMNVEV (reference sequence). The CDR3 spans 16 residues. The ends were cut back, 3 bases at V and 0 bases at J, with 14 bases in the middle. The CDR3 protein is CASSLLRGLMNTEAFF. The CDR3 region has the DNA TGTGCCAGCAGTTTGTTAAGGGGACTTATGAACACTGAAGCTTTCTTT.

V usage is TRBV19 and J usage is TRBJ1-3; 7 bases map to TRBD1. Trimming cost V 6 bases and J 0 bases; bases outside gene matches: 2. CDR3 length: 14 amino acids. CDR1 and CDR2 from the germline V gene are LNHDA and SQIVND (reference sequence). Written as DNA, the CDR3 is TGTGCCAGTAGGGGACAGTACTCTGGAAACACCATATATTTT. Its protein product is CASRGQYSGNTIYF.

In DNA form, the CDR3 reads TGTGCCAGCAGTTGCCCGGGGAATGAGCAGTTCTTC. It encodes CASSCPGNEQFF. V and J are TRBV7-2 and TRBJ2-1; D might be TRBD2 (5 bases). CDR3 size: 12 residues. Germline V lookup: CDR1 SGHTA, CDR2 FQGNSA. V shed 6 bases and J shed 7 bases, with 10 bases lying between them.

The chain has TRBV6-5 and TRBJ1-1; 10 bases match TRBD1. The length of the CDR3 is 16 residues. J gave up 5 bases and V 2 bases, and 8 bases lay outside the gene matches. Germline V gene lookup returns CDR1 MNHEY and CDR2 SVGAGI. This CDR3 is CASSYARQGARTEAFF. CDR3 in DNA: TGTGCCAGCAGTTACGCGAGACAGGGGGCAAGGACTGAAGCTTTCTTT.

This clone appeared once. V is TRBV7-9 and J is TRBJ1-2, with 8 positions matching TRBD1. This CDR3 is built from 19 residues. V lost 2 bases, J lost 3 bases, and 17 bases stayed unmatched. CDR1 and CDR2 from the germline V gene are SEHNR and FQNEAQ (reference sequence). CDR3 sequence (DNA): TGTGCCAGCAGCTTATGGGGTAAGGGCAGGGGGCGACTGGACTATGGCTACACCTTC. This codes for CASSLWGKGRGRLDYGYTF.

This clone was observed a few times. This chain connects TRBV6-1 to TRBJ1-6; D unresolved. Germline V lookup: CDR1 MNHNS, CDR2 SASEGT. The CDR3 runs to 16 residues. Trimming removed 4 bases at V and 7 bases at J, with 17 bases between. The CDR3 protein is CASSAHPWGENSPLHF. CDR3 sequence (DNA): TGTGCCAGCAGTGCCCATCCCTGGGGAGAGAATTCACCCCTCCACTTT.

J is TRBJ1-1 and V is TRBV19, with a weak D call TRBD1 (6 bases). This CDR3 has 16 amino acids. V was clipped by 6 bases and J by 0 bases, with 17 bases between them. Germline CDR1 and CDR2: LNHDA and SQIVND (reference sequence). The CDR3 sequence is CASSPTGLPMNTEAFF. In DNA form, the CDR3 reads TGTGCCAGTAGCCCGACAGGATTGCCCATGAACACTGAAGCTTTCTTT.

V and J are TRBV7-8 and TRBJ1-2, with TRBD1 matching 10 bases. CDR3 length equals 18 residues. Germline trimming cut 5 bases from V and 2 bases from J; bases unmatched to any gene: 14. From germline, CDR1 is SGHVS and CDR2 FQNEAQ. The CDR3 region is CASSPGSTGTGVNYGYTF. The CDR3 DNA reads as TGTGCCAGCAGCCCCGGATCGACCGGGACAGGGGTCAACTATGGCTACACCTTC.

The rearrangement links TRBV5-1 to TRBJ2-6; D gene uncertain. The V and J ends lost 2 bases and 1 base respectively, with 7 bases between them. This CDR3 spans 15 amino acids. Per germline, CDR1 SGHRS and CDR2 YFSETQ. CDR3 bases: TGCGCCAGCAGCTTCCGGTTTTCTGGGGCCAACGTCCTGACTTTC. It yields the protein CASSFRFSGANVLTF.

The rearrangement links TRBV10-3 to TRBJ1-2; D remains unclear. Germline V gene lookup returns CDR1 ENHRY and CDR2 SYGVKD. With 0 bases removed from V and 3 bases from J, the gap between germline ends came to 14 bases. There are 16 residues in the CDR3. The DNA for the CDR3 is TGTGCCATCAGTGAGTCTTTGATGGGGAGCCACTATGGCTACACCTTC. Its protein product is CAISESLMGSHYGYTF.

The chain is built from TRBV6-1 and TRBJ1-3; 7 nucleotides match TRBD1. The CDR3 covers 16 residues. Looked up from germline, CDR1 is MNHNS and CDR2 is SASEGT. Trimming took 0 bases from V and 2 from J; bases not matched to a gene: 4. The CDR3 protein is CASSEASRGAGNTIYF. CDR3 sequence (DNA): TGTGCCAGCAGTGAAGCGTCCAGGGGGGCTGGAAACACCATATATTTT.

As concerns this clone: Compared with germline, one end of the junction differs, possibly owing to a read error. The chain carries TRBV4-2 and TRBJ2-7, with 9 bases fitting TRBD1. Per the germline V gene, CDR1 is LGHNA and CDR2 is YNFKEQ. This CDR3 has 17 residues. The CDR3 DNA reads TGTGCCAGCAGGCAAGTCGTAACCGGGACAGGGTCCTACGAGCAGTACTTC. Amino acids: CASRQVVTGTGSYEQYF.

This chain uses TRBV6-4 with TRBJ2-1, with 8 bases aligning to TRBD2. The J segment lost 8 bases and the V segment lost 4 bases, leaving 10 bases of the junction unmatched. Germline V lookup: CDR1 MRHNA, CDR2 SNTAGT. There are 15 residues in the CDR3. CDR3 nucleotide sequence: TGTGCCAGCAGTGCCCGGGGGGGATTACAATATGAGCAGTTCTTC. It yields the protein CASSARGGLQYEQFF.

The J gene is TRBJ1-5, the V gene TRBV18, with a possible D match to TRBD1 (5 bases). Germline V gene data show CDR1 as KGHSH and CDR2 as LQKENI. This CDR3 has 16 amino acids. V dropped 2 bases and J dropped 7 bases, with 18 bases sitting between them. The CDR3 loop is CASSPTGGASVQPQHF. The CDR3 DNA is TGTGCCAGCTCACCAACGGGCGGGGCTTCGGTGCAGCCCCAGCATTTT.

This chain joins TRBV7-6 and TRBJ2-3; 9 bases are a match to TRBD2. CDR1 and CDR2 from the germline V gene are SGHVS and FNYEAQ. This CDR3 comprises 17 residues. Germline trimming cut 5 bases from V and 2 bases from J; bases unmatched to any gene: 11. CDR3 sequence: CASSPRAGGRVTDTQYF. CDR3 nucleotide sequence: TGTGCCAGCAGCCCTCGCGCGGGGGGGCGGGTCACAGATACGCAGTATTTT.

The chain links TRBV4-2 to TRBJ2-7, with 9 bases matching TRBD2. CDR1 and CDR2 (germline): LGHNA, YNFKEQ. The V segment lost 4 bases and the J segment 2 bases; nucleotides outside the gene matches: 15. The CDR3 runs 18 residues. In nucleotides, the CDR3 is TGTGCCAGCAGCCCGAAGAGTAGCGGGGGAGAAGTGCCCTACGAGCAGTACTTC. Translated, it gives CASSPKSSGGEVPYEQYF.

The rearrangement uses TRBV5-1 and TRBJ1-1; possibly TRBD1 for D (5 bases). This CDR3 contains 21 residues. Germline assignment: CDR1 SGHRS and CDR2 YFSETQ. V was cut by 5 bases and J by 0 bases, with 32 bases left in between. CDR3 in amino acids: CASRWRTPGPTWTGVNTEAFF. The CDR3 coding sequence is TGCGCCAGCAGATGGCGGACCCCGGGGCCGACTTGGACGGGGGTGAACACTGAAGCTTTCTTT.